This TCR beta chain originates from a study of T cell responses to AZD1222 COVID-19 vaccine. General study points: Repertoires were collected only later (after the peak T cell response had occurred).

As regards this clone: Its antigen is as yet unknown.

Measured with immunoSEQ multiplex PCR; TCRdb has only the in-frame clones, and not every one. The sample yields over 130,000 clones, approximately 86% seen once. This clonotype originated in an adult in good health. The sample here was peripheral blood, taken on day 0 of AZD1222 vaccination.

This chain's CDR3 is CASSRGRVEKLFF. The CDR3 nucleotides are TGTGCCAGCAGCCGCGGAAGGGTTGAAAAACTGTTTTTT. The chain has TRBV3-1 (or the pseudogene TRBV3-2) and TRBJ1-4; D ambiguous. Germline V gene sequence: CDR1 LGHDT, CDR2 YNNKEL (reference sequence). CDR3 length: 13 amino acids. V was shortened by 4 bases and J by 7 bases, with 10 bases between the two germline ends.